This TCR beta chain was retrieved from a study of blood T cell repertoires in COVID-19. Study information: Donors in the United States, Italy and Spain gave samples during acute or convalescent COVID-19. In each case, the material was cDNA or gDNA derived from T cells, B-cell-depleted T cells, or PBMCs.

Generated by immunoSEQ multiplex PCR, the TCRdb table keeps only in-frame clones and is missing some. The sample has over 100,000 clones, approximately 90% seen once. This CDR3 has 13 residues. V shed 7 bases and J shed 1 base, with 13 bases lying between them. Germline V gene sequence: CDR1 SQVTM, CDR2 ANQGSEA. Patients of the Seattle cohort, enrolled during active infection, were followed longitudinally. The clonotype comes from a man aged 55 to 70 with COVID-19, enrolled during active disease. Sequencing was performed on peripheral blood. The chain is built from TRBV29-1 and TRBJ1-1; D may be TRBD1 (5 bases). CDR3 coding DNA: TGCAGCGCCAAATACGACAGGAACACTGAAGCTTTCTTT. This codes for CSAKYDRNTEAFF.